These 6 T cell receptor beta chains were all obtained from the same sample, sequenced in a study of T cell responses to AZD1222 COVID-19 vaccine. Sequencing was performed with immunoSEQ multiplex PCR; in TCRdb, only in-frame clones are kept and a portion is missing. The table lists 170,000 or so clones, around nine tenths of them singletons. The input for sequencing was peripheral blood, taken 28 days after the second AZD1222 dose. The receptors were sampled from an adult who received the AZD1222 COVID-19 vaccine.

V gene TRBV27 combines with J gene TRBJ2-7; D gene uncertain. The CDR3 has 14 residues. The germline V gene encodes CDR1 MNHEY and CDR2 SMNVEV (reference sequence). Trimming took 3 bases from V and 3 from J, leaving 12 bases between them. The CDR3 loop is CASSFVARNYEQYF. DNA of the CDR3: TGTGCCAGCAGTTTTGTGGCAAGAAACTACGAGCAGTACTTC.

This chain uses TRBV7-9 with TRBJ1-2; D remains unclear. Trimming removed 5 bases at V and 7 bases at J, with 11 bases between. This CDR3 region has 12 residues. Germline loops: CDR1 SEHNR, CDR2 FQNEAQ (reference sequence). This CDR3 is CASSQQKSGYTF. As DNA, the CDR3 is TGTGCCAGCAGCCAGCAAAAGAGTGGCTACACCTTC.

CDR3: CSVEWGNSDIQYF. In DNA, the CDR3 is TGCAGCGTTGAGTGGGGGAATAGCGACATTCAGTACTTC. V gene TRBV29-1 combines with J gene TRBJ2-4; perhaps D is TRBD1 or TRBD2 (5 bases each). The CDR3 runs 13 residues. Trimming removed 3 bases from V and 8 bases from J, with 14 bases in between. CDR1 is SQVTM and CDR2 is ANQGSEA in the germline V gene.

This sequence joins TRBV10-3 and TRBJ1-5, with D perhaps TRBD1 (6 bases). Trimming pared 4 bases from V and 3 bases from J, leaving 10 bases between. Germline values: CDR1 ENHRY, CDR2 SYGVKD. The CDR3 contains 14 residues. The CDR3: CAISGDRINQPQHF. The CDR3 DNA follows: TGTGCCATCAGTGGAGACAGGATCAATCAGCCCCAGCATTTT.

Only one count was recorded for this clone. The V gene is TRBV6-5, the J gene TRBJ2-7; 11 bases line up with TRBD1. The length of the CDR3 is 15 residues. Trimming cost V 5 bases and J 7 bases; bases outside gene matches: 10. The germline CDR1 and CDR2 sequences are MNHEY and SVGAGI. The CDR3 loop reads CASSRGGQGAGEQYF. The CDR3 bases are TGTGCCAGCAGTCGGGGTGGACAGGGGGCGGGTGAGCAGTACTTC.

This sequence joins TRBV28 and TRBJ1-5; D remains unclear. CDR3 length: 17 amino acids. In germline, CDR1 is MDHEN, CDR2 SYDVKM. The V end lost 5 bases, the J end lost 4 bases, and 21 bases lay between the germline ends. The DNA of the CDR3 is TGTGCCAGCAGTGCCCCTTATGCACGGGAAGGTAATCAGCCCCAGCATTTT. Its translation is CASSAPYAREGNQPQHF.